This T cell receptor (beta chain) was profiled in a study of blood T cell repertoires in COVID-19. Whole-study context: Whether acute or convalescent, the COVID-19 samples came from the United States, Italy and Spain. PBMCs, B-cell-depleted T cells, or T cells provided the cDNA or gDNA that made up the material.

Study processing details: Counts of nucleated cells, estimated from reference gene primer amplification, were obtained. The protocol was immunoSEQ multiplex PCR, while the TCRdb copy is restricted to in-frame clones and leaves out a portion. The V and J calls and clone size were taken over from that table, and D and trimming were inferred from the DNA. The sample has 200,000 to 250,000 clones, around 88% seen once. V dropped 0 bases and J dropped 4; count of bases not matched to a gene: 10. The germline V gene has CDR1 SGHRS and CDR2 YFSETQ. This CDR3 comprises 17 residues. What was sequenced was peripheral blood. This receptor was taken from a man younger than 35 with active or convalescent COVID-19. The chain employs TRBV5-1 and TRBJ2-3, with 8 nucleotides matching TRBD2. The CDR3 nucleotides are TGCGCCAGCAGCTTGGGGGCTTCGGGAGGGCCTGCAGATACGCAGTATTTT. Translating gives CASSLGASGGPADTQYF.